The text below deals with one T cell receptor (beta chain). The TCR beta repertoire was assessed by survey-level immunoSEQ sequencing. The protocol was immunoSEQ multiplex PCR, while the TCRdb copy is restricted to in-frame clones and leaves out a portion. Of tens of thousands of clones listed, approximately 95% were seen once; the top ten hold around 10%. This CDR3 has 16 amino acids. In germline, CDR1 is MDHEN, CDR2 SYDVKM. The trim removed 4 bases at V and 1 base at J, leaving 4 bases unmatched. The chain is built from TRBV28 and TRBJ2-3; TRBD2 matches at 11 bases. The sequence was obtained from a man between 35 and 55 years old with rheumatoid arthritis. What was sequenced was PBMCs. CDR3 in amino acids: CASSSPGLAGTDTQYF. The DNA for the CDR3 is TGTGCCAGCAGTTCTCCGGGACTAGCGGGCACAGATACGCAGTATTTT.